Here is one T cell receptor beta chain with its context. The junction departs from the called germline gene at one end, perhaps through a read error. The data derive from a study of OX40 agonist ivuxolimab in advanced cancers. As for the study in general: Dose-escalation patients were diagnosed with hepatocellular carcinoma, melanoma, renal cell cancer or head and neck cancer. Three individuals attained partial responses, comprising one hepatocellular carcinoma case and two cutaneous melanoma cases.

Libraries were prepared by immunoSEQ multiplex PCR; TCRdb keeps only in-frame clonotypes and omits some of them. The sample lists 80,000 to 100,000 clones, approximately 94% occurring once. Patients with a history of autoimmune disease or on systemic immunosuppression were excluded. From germline, CDR1 is LGHNA and CDR2 YSLEER. This CDR3 is 15 amino acids long. The sample was CD4+ or CD8+ T cells sorted from blood, taken in a trial of the OX40 agonist ivuxolimab. The receptor was isolated from an adult with an advanced solid tumor such as melanoma, head and neck, liver or kidney cancer. The chain employs TRBV4-3 and TRBJ1-2; 8 nucleotides match TRBD1. The CDR3 is CASSRQGTDVEYVVF. The CDR3 DNA follows: TGCGCCAGCAGCAGACAGGGGACGGACGTGGAGTATGTGGTCTTC.